The table lists the clone carrying this T cell receptor beta chain with many counts. Its antigen is not known. This CDR3 contains 16 residues. V was clipped by 6 bases and J by 7 bases, with 24 bases between them. Germline values: CDR1 MNHNS, CDR2 SASEGT. This sample was included in a study of CD8 T cells in ankylosing spondylitis. Study-wide findings and caveats: Earlier studies detected some motif variants in reactive arthritis synovial fluid and blood. Apparently characteristic of ankylosing spondylitis blood was a TCR beta motif (roughly eight highly homologous variants).

Scientists made TCR beta libraries using quantitative 5'-RACE with molecular barcodes. MiXCR was run by TCRdb on the 5' RACE reads, yielding one entry per CDR3 protein. Altogether about 480,000 distinct CDR3 sequences are present, roughly 15% being singletons, with the ten largest covering just over 1%. The chain links TRBV6-1 to TRBJ1-1, with D maybe TRBD1 (5 bases). This receptor was taken from a male donor with ankylosing spondylitis. Sequences were obtained from blood, either unsorted or a sorted T cell fraction (not recorded which). The CDR3 reads CASRSGGRVGGFEAFF. CDR3 sequence (DNA): TGTGCCAGCAGATCCGGTGGCAGGGTTGGAGGATTTGAAGCTTTCTTT.